Listed below are T cell receptor beta chains from one sample, sequenced in a study of blood T cell repertoires in COVID-19. Data came from immunoSEQ multiplex PCR; TCRdb stores just in-frame clones and leaves some out. The sample lists approximately 190,000 clones; approximately 86% were seen once. Sequencing used PBMCs or T cells enriched from blood (not recorded which). These receptors all stem from a woman aged 40-49 years in a cohort exposed to, infected with or recovered from COVID-19 (not recorded which). Both conserved end residues are part of each CDR3. The D gene is left open where the match is weak. A row's size may be missing; if present it is once, few, many or a size class.

TRBV7-2	TRBJ1-1	-	-	TGTGCCAGCAGCTTAGTACAGGTTAACACTGAAGCTTTCTTT	CASSLVQVNTEAFF
TRBV4-3	TRBJ2-3	TRBD2	-	TGCGCCAGCAGCCAAGAACCCAGCGGGAAGGCAGATACGCAGTATTTT	CASSQEPSGKADTQYF
TRBV19	TRBJ2-1	TRBD2	-	TGTGCCAGTAGTACTACTAGCGGGAGGGCCCAAAGCCAGTTCTTC	CASSTTSGRAQSQFF
TRBV28	TRBJ2-7	-	-	TGTGCCAGCAGTCGTCGCCGTAGCTACGAGCAGTACTTC	CASSRRRSYEQYF
TRBV4-1	TRBJ2-1	TRBD2	-	TGCGCCAGCAGCCAATCGATAGCGGGGGGGAAAAACAATGAGCAGTTCTTC	CASSQSIAGGKNNEQFF
TRBV6-5	TRBJ1-1	-	-	TGTGCCAGCATCCAGAATCCGGGAAGCACTGAAGCTTTCTTT	CASIQNPGSTEAFF
TRBV6-2/TRBV6-3	TRBJ1-2	TRBD1	-	TGTGCCAGCAGTTATTATGGACAGGAGAGGACCTTC	CASSYYGQERTF
TRBV27	TRBJ2-2	-	-	TGTGCCAGCAGTTTGCAGGGGCCCGGGGAGCTGTTTTTT	CASSLQGPGELFF
TRBV7-8	TRBJ1-2	TRBD1	-	TGTGCCAGCAGGCCAGACAGGGGGCGCTTGTGGGGCTACACCTTC	CASRPDRGRLWGYTF
TRBV7-9	TRBJ2-7	-	-	TGTGCCAGCAGCTTCACACCCTTCTACGAGCAGTACTTC	CASSFTPFYEQYF
TRBV7-2	TRBJ1-1	TRBD1	-	TGTGCCAGCAGCAGCCACAGGGGGGTAACTGAAGCTTTCTTT	CASSSHRGVTEAFF
TRBV5-4	TRBJ1-2	-	-	TGTGCCAGCAGCTTTCAACCGCCTAGGGGCTACACCTTC	CASSFQPPRGYTF
TRBV7-8	TRBJ2-3	-	-	TGTGCCAGCAGCCCTAAAGGACAGTTCACAGATACGCAGTATTTT	CASSPKGQFTDTQYF
TRBV13	TRBJ1-2	-	-	TGTGCCAGCAGCTTGGGGCAGAACTATGGCTACACCTTC	CASSLGQNYGYTF
TRBV7-8	TRBJ1-2	TRBD1	-	TGTGCCAGCAGCTTACGGGACAGGGGAAGAGGTGGCTACACCTTC	CASSLRDRGRGGYTF
TRBV6-6	TRBJ2-1	TRBD1	few	TGTGCCAGCAGTTTCCAAACAGGGGGTGAGGGGAATGAGCAGTTCTTC	CASSFQTGGEGNEQFF
TRBV9	TRBJ2-3	TRBD2	-	TGTGCCAGCAGCTCTTCTTCTAGCGGGAGTATGTCAGATACGCAGTATTTT	CASSSSSSGSMSDTQYF
TRBV18	TRBJ1-2	-	-	TGTGCCAGCTCACCGGCTTGGACAGTTTCTAACTATGGCTACACCTTC	CASSPAWTVSNYGYTF
TRBV11-3	TRBJ2-2	TRBD1	-	TGTGCCAGCAGCCTAGAAGGGACAGGGAAGGGCACCGGGGAGCTGTTTTTT	CASSLEGTGKGTGELFF
TRBV28	TRBJ1-6	TRBD1	once	TGTGCCAGCAGTTTCGACAGGGCCAGCCTCTATAATTCACCCCTCCACTTT	CASSFDRASLYNSPLHF
TRBV5-1	TRBJ2-7	-	-	TGCGCCAGCAGCTTGAATCCCCCAGAGCAGTACTTC	CASSLNPPEQYF
TRBV7-2	TRBJ1-2	-	-	TGTGCCAGCAGCTTAGGGACAAATGGCTACACCTTC	CASSLGTNGYTF
TRBV28	TRBJ1-1	-	few	TGTGCCAGCAGTTTATTGTCCCGGAACACTGAAGCTTTCTTT	CASSLLSRNTEAFF
TRBV5-1	TRBJ2-6	-	-	TGCGCCAGCAGCTTGGGGAGGGGTACTGGGGCCAACGTCCTGACTTTC	CASSLGRGTGANVLTF